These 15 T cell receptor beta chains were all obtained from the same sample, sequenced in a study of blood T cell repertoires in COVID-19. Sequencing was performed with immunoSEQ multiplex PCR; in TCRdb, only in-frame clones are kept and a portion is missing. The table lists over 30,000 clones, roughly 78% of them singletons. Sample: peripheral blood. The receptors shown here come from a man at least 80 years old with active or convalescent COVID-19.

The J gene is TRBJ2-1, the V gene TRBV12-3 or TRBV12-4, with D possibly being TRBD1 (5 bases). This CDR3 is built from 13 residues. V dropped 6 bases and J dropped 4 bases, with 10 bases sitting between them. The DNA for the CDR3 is TGTGCCAGCAGACCTGGACAATACAATGAGCAGTTCTTC. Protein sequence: CASRPGQYNEQFF.

CDR3 coding DNA: TGTGCCAGCACATGGACAGGGGGAAGCGAGCAGTACTTC. Its protein product is CASTWTGGSEQYF. V usage is TRBV7-9 and J usage is TRBJ2-7, with TRBD1 matching over 10 bases. CDR1 and CDR2 from the germline V gene are SEHNR and FQNEAQ (reference sequence). Unmatched junction bases numbered 6, after V lost 7 bases and J lost 6 bases. This CDR3 comprises 13 residues.

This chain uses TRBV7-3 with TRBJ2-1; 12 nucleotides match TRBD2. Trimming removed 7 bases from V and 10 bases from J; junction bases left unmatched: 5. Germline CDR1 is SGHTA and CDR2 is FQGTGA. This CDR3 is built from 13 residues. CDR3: CASTLAGGREQFF. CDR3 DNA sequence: TGTGCCAGCACACTAGCGGGAGGAAGGGAGCAGTTCTTC. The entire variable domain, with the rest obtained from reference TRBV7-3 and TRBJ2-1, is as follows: GAGVSQTPSNKVTEKGKYVELRCDPISGHTALYWYRQSLGQGPEFLIYFQGTGAADDSGLPNDRFFAVRPEGSVSTLKIQRTERGDSAVYLCASTLAGGREQFFGPGTRLTVL.

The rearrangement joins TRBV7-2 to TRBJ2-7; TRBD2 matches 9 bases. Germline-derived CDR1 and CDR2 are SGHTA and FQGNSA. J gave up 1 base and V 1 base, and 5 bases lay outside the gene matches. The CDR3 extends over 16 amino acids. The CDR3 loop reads CASSLGGRGWSYEQYF. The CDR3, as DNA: TGTGCCAGCAGCTTAGGCGGGAGGGGTTGGTCCTACGAGCAGTACTTC.

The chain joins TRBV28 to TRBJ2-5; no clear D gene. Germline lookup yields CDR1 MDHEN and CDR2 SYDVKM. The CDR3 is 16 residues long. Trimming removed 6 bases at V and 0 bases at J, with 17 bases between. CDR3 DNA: TGTGCCAGCAGCCCCCTGATACAGAACCACCAAGAGACCCAGTACTTC. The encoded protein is CASSPLIQNHQETQYF.

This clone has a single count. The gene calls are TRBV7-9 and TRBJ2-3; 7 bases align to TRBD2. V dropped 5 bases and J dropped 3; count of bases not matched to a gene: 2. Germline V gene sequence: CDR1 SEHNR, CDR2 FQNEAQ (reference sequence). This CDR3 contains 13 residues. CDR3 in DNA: TGTGCCAGCAGCAGAGCGGGGACAGATACGCAGTATTTT. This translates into CASSRAGTDTQYF.

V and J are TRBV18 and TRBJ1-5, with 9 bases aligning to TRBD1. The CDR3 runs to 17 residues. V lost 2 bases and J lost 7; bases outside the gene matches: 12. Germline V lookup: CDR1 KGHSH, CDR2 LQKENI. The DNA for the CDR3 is TGTGCCAGCTCACCATTCAATAGACAGGGGGGAGGACAGCCCCAGCATTTT. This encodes CASSPFNRQGGGQPQHF.

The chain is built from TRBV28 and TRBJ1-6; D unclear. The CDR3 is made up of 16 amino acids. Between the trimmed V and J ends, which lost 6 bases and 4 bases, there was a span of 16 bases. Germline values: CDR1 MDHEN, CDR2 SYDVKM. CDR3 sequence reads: CASRPEVARYNSPLHF. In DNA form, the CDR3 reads TGTGCCAGCAGACCCGAAGTAGCAAGGTATAATTCACCCCTCCACTTT.

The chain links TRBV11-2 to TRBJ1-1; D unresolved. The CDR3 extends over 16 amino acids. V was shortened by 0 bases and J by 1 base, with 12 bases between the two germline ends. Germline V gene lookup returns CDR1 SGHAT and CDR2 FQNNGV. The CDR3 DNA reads TGTGCCAGCAGCTTAGAGTTCGGCAGGTCGAACACTGAAGCTTTCTTT. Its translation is CASSLEFGRSNTEAFF.

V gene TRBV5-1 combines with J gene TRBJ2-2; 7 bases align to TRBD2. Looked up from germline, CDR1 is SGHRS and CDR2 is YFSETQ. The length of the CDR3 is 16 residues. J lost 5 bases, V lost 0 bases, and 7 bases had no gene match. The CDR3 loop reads CASSLGASGLTGELFF. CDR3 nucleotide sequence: TGCGCCAGCAGCTTGGGCGCTAGCGGATTAACCGGGGAGCTGTTTTTT.

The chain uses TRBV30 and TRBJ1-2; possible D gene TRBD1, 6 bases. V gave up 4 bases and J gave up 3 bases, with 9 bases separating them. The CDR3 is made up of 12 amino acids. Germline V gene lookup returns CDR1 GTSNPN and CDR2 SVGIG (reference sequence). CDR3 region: CAWTGGDYGYTF. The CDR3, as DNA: TGTGCCTGGACGGGGGGCGACTATGGCTACACCTTC.

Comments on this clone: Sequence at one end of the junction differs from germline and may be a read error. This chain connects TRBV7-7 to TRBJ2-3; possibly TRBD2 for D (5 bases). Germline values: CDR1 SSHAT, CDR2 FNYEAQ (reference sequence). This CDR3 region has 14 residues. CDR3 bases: TGTGCTAGCAGCTTAGCGTCAGGCGCAGATACGCAGTATTTT. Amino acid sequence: CASSLASGADTQYF.

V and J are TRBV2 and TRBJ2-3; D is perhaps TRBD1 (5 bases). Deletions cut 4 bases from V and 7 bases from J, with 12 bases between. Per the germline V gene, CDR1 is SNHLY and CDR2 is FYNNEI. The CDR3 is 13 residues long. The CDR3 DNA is TGTGCCAGCAGTGTGGGCGACAGCAATACGCAGTATTTT. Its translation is CASSVGDSNTQYF.

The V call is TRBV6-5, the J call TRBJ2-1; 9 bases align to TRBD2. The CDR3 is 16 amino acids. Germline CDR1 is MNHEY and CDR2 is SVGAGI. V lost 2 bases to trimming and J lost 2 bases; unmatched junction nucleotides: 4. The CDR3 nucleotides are TGTGCCAGCAGTTACACTGCGGGAGGGGCCTACAATGAGCAGTTCTTC. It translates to CASSYTAGGAYNEQFF.

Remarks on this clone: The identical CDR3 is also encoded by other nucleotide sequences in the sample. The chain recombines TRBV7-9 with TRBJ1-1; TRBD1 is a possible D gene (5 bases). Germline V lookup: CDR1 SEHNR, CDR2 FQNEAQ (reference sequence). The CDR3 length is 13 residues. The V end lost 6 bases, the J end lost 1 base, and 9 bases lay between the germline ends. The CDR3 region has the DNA TGTGCCAGCAGTTTCACAGGGAACACTGAAGCTTTCTTT. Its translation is CASSFTGNTEAFF. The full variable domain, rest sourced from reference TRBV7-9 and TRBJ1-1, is DTGVSQNPRHKITKRGQNVTFRCDPISEHNRLYWYRQTLGQGPEFLTYFQNEAQLEKSRLLSDRFSAERPKGSFSTLEIQRTEQGDSAMYLCASSFTGNTEAFFGQGTRLTVV.